These 32 T cell receptor beta chains were sequenced from one sample in a study of cytomegalovirus exposure and HLA in healthy donors. A multiplex PCR was run with 60 Vbeta primers and 13 Jbeta primers. Sequencing was performed with immunoSEQ multiplex PCR; in TCRdb, only in-frame clones are kept and a portion is missing. The sample lists around 150,000 clones; 70% to 85% were seen once. The material sequenced was PBMCs. The receptors come from a male donor in good health and CMV-seronegative.

J is TRBJ2-1 and V is TRBV2; TRBD1 matches at 9 bases. Looked up from germline, CDR1 is SNHLY and CDR2 is FYNNEI. J lost 9 bases, V lost 6 bases, and 12 bases had no gene match. The CDR3 spans 15 residues. CDR3 region: CASRGQGTGLGEQFF. In nucleotides, the CDR3 is TGTGCCAGCAGGGGGCAGGGGACAGGGTTGGGTGAGCAGTTCTTC.

The chain employs TRBV9 and TRBJ1-1; D perhaps matches TRBD1 (6 bases). Trimming removed 0 bases from V and 0 bases from J, with 15 bases in between. The CDR3 loop spans 17 amino acids. CDR1 and CDR2 (germline): SGDLS, YYNGEE. CDR3 amino acids: CASSVDVGGALNTEAFF. CDR3 bases: TGTGCCAGCAGCGTAGACGTCGGGGGGGCCCTGAACACTGAAGCTTTCTTT.

V gene TRBV14 combines with J gene TRBJ1-2, with 8 bases aligning to TRBD1. With 2 bases clipped from V and 8 bases from J, the junction kept 16 bases outside the gene matches. Germline-derived CDR1 and CDR2 are SGHDN and FVKESK. This CDR3 has 17 residues. The CDR3 DNA reads as TGTGCCAGCAGCCAATCTCTCCGGACAGGGCAACCTTTGGGCTACACCTTC. Residues: CASSQSLRTGQPLGYTF.

This rearrangement joins TRBV9 to TRBJ2-3; possibly TRBD2 for D (6 bases). There are 17 residues in the CDR3. The germline gives CDR1 SGDLS, CDR2 YYNGEE. With 0 bases removed from V and 1 base from J, the gap between germline ends came to 15 bases. The CDR3 DNA reads TGTGCCAGCAGCGTAGGTCCGGGCGGGACCGGCACAGATACGCAGTATTTT. Translated, it gives CASSVGPGGTGTDTQYF.

The chain uses TRBV18 and TRBJ1-2, with D unresolved. The CDR3 runs to 13 residues. Germline CDR1 is KGHSH and CDR2 is LQKENI. Trimming removed 4 bases at V and 5 bases at J, with 11 bases between. The CDR3 loop reads CASSRGPEYGYTF. The CDR3 coding sequence is TGTGCCAGCTCACGAGGGCCCGAGTATGGCTACACCTTC.

J is TRBJ1-1 and V is TRBV13; 9 positions agree with TRBD1. The CDR3 covers 19 residues. In germline, CDR1 is PRHDT, CDR2 FYEKMQ (reference sequence). With 0 bases clipped from V and 1 base from J, the junction kept 12 bases outside the gene matches. DNA for the CDR3: TGTGCCAGCAGCTTAGGACAGGGGGCGGCAGTTGGGGAGAACACTGAAGCTTTCTTT. It translates to CASSLGQGAAVGENTEAFF.

The gene calls are TRBV29-1 and TRBJ2-1, with D perhaps TRBD1 (5 bases). This CDR3 region has 13 residues. Germline V gene sequence: CDR1 SQVTM, CDR2 ANQGSEA. With 6 bases removed from V and 0 bases from J, the gap between germline ends came to 9 bases. The CDR3 DNA is TGCAGCGTAGACGACAGCTCCTACAATGAGCAGTTCTTC. Translated, it gives CSVDDSSYNEQFF.

The V and J genes are TRBV9 and TRBJ2-2; 11 bases are shared with TRBD2. The CDR3 runs 16 residues. CDR1 SGDLS and CDR2 YYNGEE come from the germline V gene. V dropped 0 bases and J dropped 4; count of bases not matched to a gene: 2. CDR3 coding DNA: TGTGCCAGCAGCGTAGGGGGACTAGCGGTCACCGGGGAGCTGTTTTTT. Its translation is CASSVGGLAVTGELFF.

The chain couples TRBV28 to TRBJ2-2, with 11 positions matching TRBD2. Trimming cost V 6 bases and J 5 bases; bases outside gene matches: 8. There are 16 residues in the CDR3. CDR1 is MDHEN, CDR2 SYDVKM, per germline. DNA of the CDR3: TGTGCCAGCAGGCTCCCGGGACTAGCGGCTACCGGGGAGCTGTTTTTT. It codes for CASRLPGLAATGELFF.

V gene TRBV11-3 combines with J gene TRBJ2-7, with D possibly being TRBD1 (6 bases). CDR1 is SGHNT, CDR2 YENEEA, per germline. CDR3 length: 15 amino acids. V lost 5 bases, J lost 3 bases, and 17 bases lay in between. The CDR3 sequence is CASSQGTPPDYEQYF. In nucleotides, the CDR3 is TGTGCCAGCAGCCAGGGGACGCCGCCAGACTACGAGCAGTACTTC.

This chain joins TRBV9 and TRBJ2-1; D possibly corresponds to TRBD1 (6 bases). CDR3 size: 15 residues. Looked up from germline, CDR1 is SGDLS and CDR2 is YYNGEE. The V and J ends lost 0 bases and 3 bases respectively, with 10 bases between them. The DNA for the CDR3 is TGTGCCAGCAGCGTAGGTACAGGGAACTACAATGAGCAGTTCTTC. Protein sequence: CASSVGTGNYNEQFF. Using reference TRBV9 and TRBJ2-1 for the parts outside the CDR3, the full variable domain is DSGVTQTPKHLITATGQRVTLRCSPRSGDLSVYWYQQSLDQGLQFLIQYYNGEERAKGNILERFSAQQFPDLHSELNLSSLELGDSALYFCASSVGTGNYNEQFFGPGTRLTVL.

About this clone itself: This same CDR3 is encoded by further DNA sequences in the sample. The rearrangement joins TRBV7-2 to TRBJ2-1; TRBD2 is a possible D gene (5 bases). CDR3 size: 15 residues. CDR1 and CDR2 from the germline V gene are SGHTA and FQGNSA. V gave up 3 bases and J gave up 8 bases, with 17 bases separating them. Here the CDR3 reads CASSFTSSLRYEQFF. The CDR3, as DNA: TGTGCCAGCAGCTTCACTAGTTCCCTAAGGTATGAGCAGTTCTTC.

The V call is TRBV5-8, the J call TRBJ2-2, with TRBD2 identical over 9 bases. The germline gives CDR1 SGHTS, CDR2 YDEGEE. The J segment lost 5 bases and the V segment lost 10 bases, leaving 24 bases of the junction unmatched. The CDR3 runs 19 residues. The CDR3 DNA is TGTGCCGCGTCACCTACCCTTAGCGGGAGACAAGGCAGGACCGGGGAGCTGTTTTTT. Residues: CAASPTLSGRQGRTGELFF.

V and J are TRBV7-9 and TRBJ1-2; no firm D call. There are 14 residues in the CDR3. Trimming took off 1 base at V and 4 bases at J, with 10 bases between the two ends. Germline CDR1 reads SEHNR; CDR2 reads FQNEAQ (reference sequence). CDR3 DNA sequence: TGTGCCAGCAGCTTAGAGTCACAAGTCTATGGCTACACCTTC. Its translation: CASSLESQVYGYTF.

The chain links TRBV7-2 to TRBJ1-2; TRBD1 agrees at 10 bases. Germline-derived CDR1 and CDR2 are SGHTA and FQGNSA. J lost 6 bases, V lost 5 bases, and 6 bases had no gene match. The CDR3 has 14 residues. CDR3 in DNA: TGTGCCAGCAGCCCCGTGGGACAGGGGAATGGCTACACCTTC. Translated, it gives CASSPVGQGNGYTF. Combining the CDR3 with reference TRBV7-2 and TRBJ1-2 gives the whole variable domain GAGVSQSPSNKVTEKGKDVELRCDPISGHTALYWYRQSLGQGLEFLIYFQGNSAPDKSGLPSDRFSAERTGGSVSTLTIQRTQQEDSAVYLCASSPVGQGNGYTFGSGTRLTVV.

CDR3 residues: CASSSSKLAGGWNTQYF. In nucleotides, the CDR3 is TGTGCCAGCAGCTCATCTAAACTAGCGGGGGGGTGGAATACGCAGTATTTT. This chain links TRBV7-3 with TRBJ2-3; 13 positions agree with TRBD2. Trimming took 4 bases from V and 7 from J; bases not matched to a gene: 11. Germline CDR1 is SGHTA and CDR2 is FQGTGA. The CDR3 contains 17 residues. Full variable domain (rest looked up from reference TRBV7-3 and TRBJ2-3): GAGVSQTPSNKVTEKGKYVELRCDPISGHTALYWYRQSLGQGPEFLIYFQGTGAADDSGLPNDRFFAVRPEGSVSTLKIQRTERGDSAVYLCASSSSKLAGGWNTQYFGPGTRLTVL.

The V gene is TRBV28, the J gene TRBJ1-2, with 7 bases matching TRBD1. The germline V gene has CDR1 MDHEN and CDR2 SYDVKM. Trimming at V came to 1 base and at J to 4 bases, leaving 3 bases not matched to a gene. CDR3 length equals 14 residues. CDR3 sequence: CASSLSGQVYGYTF. The DNA of the CDR3 is TGTGCCAGCAGTTTATCAGGACAGGTCTATGGCTACACCTTC.

The CDR3 DNA sequence: TGTGCCAGCTCAAGACGGGGGGGCCGGGCGAGTGAGCAGTACTTC. It specifies CASSRRGGRASEQYF. V usage is TRBV18 and J usage is TRBJ2-7; 8 nucleotides align to TRBD2. J was trimmed by 7 bases and V by 5 bases; bases with no gene match: 13. Per the germline V gene, CDR1 is KGHSH and CDR2 is LQKENI. The CDR3 loop spans 15 amino acids.

The chain uses TRBV4-2 and TRBJ1-4; weak D call: TRBD1 (6 bases). Trimming cost V 5 bases and J 4 bases, with 14 bases left between them. Germline V gives CDR1 LGHNA, CDR2 YNFKEQ. The length of the CDR3 is 15 residues. The CDR3 loop is CASSGGPARNEKLFF. CDR3 bases: TGTGCCAGCAGCGGGGGCCCCGCACGTAATGAAAAACTGTTTTTT.

The J gene is TRBJ1-1, the V gene TRBV19; TRBD1 agrees at 8 bases. V gave up 3 bases and J gave up 3 bases; unmatched junction bases: 6. There are 15 residues in the CDR3. Germline lookup yields CDR1 LNHDA and CDR2 SQIVND (reference sequence). CDR3 loop: CASSITDRAHTEAFF. Written as DNA, the CDR3 is TGTGCCAGTAGTATTACGGACAGGGCACACACTGAAGCTTTCTTT.

J is TRBJ1-5 and V is TRBV28; 7 bases line up with TRBD1. CDR3 size: 19 residues. V lost 6 bases and J lost 0; bases outside the gene matches: 17. Germline V gene data show CDR1 as MDHEN and CDR2 as SYDVKM. The CDR3 nucleotides read TGTGCCAGCAGCTTGTTGACGGACAGGCGACTTTATAGCAATCAGCCCCAGCATTTT. The encoded protein is CASSLLTDRRLYSNQPQHF.

The chain's CDR3 is CASSLVKGGGEAFF. In nucleotides, the CDR3 is TGTGCCAGCAGCTTAGTTAAGGGCGGAGGTGAAGCTTTCTTT. J is TRBJ1-1 and V is TRBV11-1, with unresolved D. V was clipped by 1 base and J by 7 bases, with 13 bases between them. CDR3 length: 14 amino acids. CDR1 and CDR2 (germline): SGHAT, FQDESV (reference sequence).

The CDR3 spells CASSFRQGRGNTEAFF. CDR3 nucleotides: TGTGCCAGCAGCTTTCGACAGGGAAGGGGGAACACTGAAGCTTTCTTT. The rearrangement joins TRBV13 to TRBJ1-1; 7 bases align to TRBD1. Germline V gene data show CDR1 as PRHDT and CDR2 as FYEKMQ (reference sequence). V was clipped by 3 bases and J by 1 base; unmatched bases: 8. The CDR3 totals 16 residues.

The V gene is TRBV4-3, the J gene TRBJ2-7, with TRBD2 matching 11 bases. This CDR3 has 17 residues. Trimming took 1 base from V and 3 from J; bases not matched to a gene: 8. Germline-derived CDR1 and CDR2 are LGHNA and YSLEER. The DNA for the CDR3 is TGCGCCAGCAGCCAAGGTTGGCTAGCGGGAGGTCTCTACGAGCAGTACTTC. Its protein product is CASSQGWLAGGLYEQYF.

Comment on this clone: Distinct nucleotide sequences in the sample also encode this CDR3. This chain connects TRBV10-3 to TRBJ2-7; a possible D gene is TRBD1 (5 bases). Germline V CDR1 and CDR2: ENHRY, SYGVKD. This CDR3 has 14 amino acids. With 2 bases removed from V and 3 bases from J, the gap between germline ends came to 11 bases. In DNA form, the CDR3 reads TGTGCCATCAGTGAGGCCGCGACAGACTACGAGCAGTACTTC. It is translated as CAISEAATDYEQYF.

The V call is TRBV14, the J call TRBJ2-6, with TRBD2 matching 7 bases. V gave up 3 bases and J gave up 0 bases; unmatched junction bases: 8. This CDR3 has 18 residues. Germline CDR1 reads SGHDN; CDR2 reads FVKESK. The CDR3 bases are TGTGCCAGCAGCCAGGGAGGGAGTTTGGCCTCTGGGGCCAACGTCCTGACTTTC. Its protein is CASSQGGSLASGANVLTF. The full variable domain, in which reference TRBV14 and TRBJ2-6 provide the parts outside the CDR3, is EAGVTQFPSHSVIEKGQTVTLRCDPISGHDNLYWYRRVMGKEIKFLLHFVKESKQDESGMPNNRFLAERTGGTYSTLKVQPAELEDSGVYFCASSQGGSLASGANVLTFGAGSRLTVL.

The rearrangement links TRBV19 to TRBJ1-5; the match to TRBD1 covers 8 bases. Trimming took 6 bases from V and 0 from J; bases not matched to a gene: 13. The CDR3 totals 18 residues. Germline CDR1 and CDR2: LNHDA and SQIVND (reference sequence). The DNA of the CDR3 is TGTGCCAGTAGCAGGGGGAACGACAGGGGCCGTAGCAATCAGCCCCAGCATTTT. Protein sequence: CASSRGNDRGRSNQPQHF.

This sequence joins TRBV27 and TRBJ1-1; 9 bases are a match to TRBD1. Trimming at V came to 4 bases and at J to 10 bases, leaving 4 bases not matched to a gene. Germline-derived CDR1 and CDR2 are MNHEY and SMNVEV (reference sequence). CDR3 size: 12 residues. In DNA form, the CDR3 reads TGTGCCAGCAGTTCAACAGGGGGCCCAGCTTTCTTT. Protein: CASSSTGGPAFF.

V and J are TRBV29-1 and TRBJ1-1; D is unresolved. Germline CDR1 and CDR2: SQVTM and ANQGSEA. This CDR3 region has 10 residues. V was pared by 4 bases and J by 4 bases, with 4 bases between. The CDR3 reads CSVVGTEAFF. The CDR3 nucleotides are TGCAGCGTTGTCGGCACTGAAGCTTTCTTT.

The genes are TRBV13 and TRBJ1-3, with 9 bases matching TRBD1. This CDR3 is 17 amino acids long. Germline V lookup: CDR1 PRHDT, CDR2 FYEKMQ (reference sequence). V dropped 5 bases and J dropped 8; count of bases not matched to a gene: 16. CDR3 loop: CASSERGQGAIWDTIYF. The CDR3 nucleotides are TGTGCCAGCAGCGAAAGGGGACAGGGAGCCATTTGGGACACCATATATTTT. Looking up the rest from reference TRBV13 and TRBJ1-3 gives the full variable domain: AAGVIQSPRHLIKEKRETATLKCYPIPRHDTVYWYQQGPGQDPQFLISFYEKMQSDKGSIPDRFSAQQFSDYHSELNMSSLELGDSALYFCASSERGQGAIWDTIYFGEGSWLTVV.

The V gene is TRBV6-1, the J gene TRBJ1-5, with no clear D. V lost 1 base and J 4 bases, leaving 11 bases between the germline ends. Germline V gene sequence: CDR1 MNHNS, CDR2 SASEGT. The CDR3 extends over 15 amino acids. Written as DNA, the CDR3 is TGTGCCAGCAGTGAAGAGGGAGGCTTGAATCAGCCCCAGCATTTT. It encodes CASSEEGGLNQPQHF.

The chain is built from TRBV4-3 and TRBJ2-7; D possibly corresponds to TRBD1 (5 bases). V was pared by 5 bases and J by 6 bases, with 14 bases between. Germline-derived CDR1 and CDR2 are LGHNA and YSLEER. The CDR3 totals 13 residues. The CDR3 nucleotides read TGCGCCAGCAGCATACAGGTACGAGGCGAGCAGTACTTC. It translates to CASSIQVRGEQYF.